The rows below give T cell receptor beta chains drawn from one sample of a study of CD8+ T cells in alopecia areata. TCRdb keeps only in-frame clones here, not all; method: immunoSEQ multiplex PCR. The sample holds roughly 190,000 clones, 64% seen once. The sample consisted of CD4+ T cells sorted from blood, taken around week 49, from a patient treated with tofacitinib. The receptors stem from a human donor with alopecia areata. Both conserved end residues are trimmed from each CDR3. The D gene is left open where the match is weak.

J gene | D gene | V gene | CDR3 protein
TRBJ1-6 | TRBD1 | TRBV4-3 | ASSQDRDRGLSPLH
TRBJ1-2 | . | TRBV6-1 | ASSEAASGSYT
TRBJ1-4 | . | TRBV4-3 | ASSQDLRGVANEKLF
TRBJ1-6 | . | TRBV6-1 | ASSEAEANSPLH
TRBJ2-2 | . | TRBV30 | AWKPQGELF
TRBJ1-1 | . | TRBV30 | AWSGQVNTEAF
TRBJ2-3 | . | TRBV29-1 | SVDETDTQY
TRBJ2-7 | . | TRBV20-1 | SASPDAEQY
TRBJ1-1 | TRBD1 | TRBV29-1 | SVSDREDTEAF
TRBJ2-5 | . | TRBV7-6 | ASSSWKEETQY
TRBJ2-7 | TRBD1 | TRBV29-1 | SVVVGTGIYEQY
TRBJ1-1 | TRBD1 | TRBV29-1 | SVSRNRGSAGNTEAF
TRBJ2-3 | . | TRBV7-9 | ASSSSTDTQY
TRBJ2-6 | . | TRBV2 | ASSPQEAGANVLT
TRBJ2-5 | . | TRBV5-6 | ASSLNRGVGTQY
TRBJ1-1 | . | TRBV30 | AWSKGLSGAGTEAF